This is a list of T cell receptor beta chains from one sample in a study of blood T cell repertoires in COVID-19. TCRdb's table, derived via immunoSEQ multiplex PCR, lists solely in-frame clones and lacks some. This sample has roughly 81,000 clones; more than 85% occur once, and the top ten carry roughly 5.4%. Material: peripheral blood. The receptors here all came from a man between 35 and 55 years old with acute or convalescent COVID-19. CDR3s leave out the opening cysteine and the closing phenylalanine or tryptophan. Clone sizes are given selectively: once, few, many, or a class where the clone is expanded.

CDR3aa: ASSDLRTGGSDTQY; abundance: -; v_gene: TRBV2; len: 14; j_gene: TRBJ2-3
CDR3aa: ASSYQWEGPYGYT; abundance: -; v_gene: TRBV6-2/TRBV6-3; len: 13; j_gene: TRBJ1-2
CDR3aa: ASSALNEEPQY; abundance: -; v_gene: TRBV25-1; len: 11; j_gene: TRBJ2-7
CDR3aa: ASSFNRGPGEQY; abundance: -; v_gene: TRBV11-2; len: 12; j_gene: TRBJ2-7
CDR3aa: ASSLQGAQSEQF; abundance: -; v_gene: TRBV11-2; len: 12; j_gene: TRBJ2-1
CDR3aa: ASSFGTSGTANTGELF; abundance: -; v_gene: TRBV13; len: 16; j_gene: TRBJ2-2
CDR3aa: ASSFQPRDKGEKLF; abundance: -; v_gene: TRBV7-8; len: 14; j_gene: TRBJ1-4
CDR3aa: ASSQEGSGGRSSYEQY; abundance: -; v_gene: TRBV4-2; len: 16; j_gene: TRBJ2-7
CDR3aa: ASRPAAQETQY; abundance: -; v_gene: TRBV5-1; len: 11; j_gene: TRBJ2-5
CDR3aa: ASSADRGLYQPQH; abundance: -; v_gene: TRBV5-6; len: 13; j_gene: TRBJ1-5
CDR3aa: ASSQDWAGQETQY; abundance: few; v_gene: TRBV4-3; len: 13; j_gene: TRBJ2-5
CDR3aa: ASSADGLTGTDTQY; abundance: -; v_gene: TRBV19; len: 14; j_gene: TRBJ2-3
CDR3aa: ASSLRQGTNYGYT; abundance: -; v_gene: TRBV5-8; len: 13; j_gene: TRBJ1-2
CDR3aa: ASSNGGQGAWYGYT; abundance: few; v_gene: TRBV19; len: 14; j_gene: TRBJ1-2
CDR3aa: ASRGTGVNYGYT; abundance: -; v_gene: TRBV2; len: 12; j_gene: TRBJ1-2
CDR3aa: ASSLTGGVNTEAF; abundance: -; v_gene: TRBV5-5; len: 13; j_gene: TRBJ1-1
CDR3aa: ASSVGTGAGANVLT; abundance: -; v_gene: TRBV9; len: 14; j_gene: TRBJ2-6
CDR3aa: ASRSPGSGYT; abundance: -; v_gene: TRBV2; len: 10; j_gene: TRBJ1-2
CDR3aa: ASSIYSGGSYEQY; abundance: -; v_gene: TRBV11-2; len: 13; j_gene: TRBJ2-7
CDR3aa: ASSGAQTSTDTQY; abundance: -; v_gene: TRBV19; len: 13; j_gene: TRBJ2-3
CDR3aa: ASSLLRDRRHLNYGYT; abundance: -; v_gene: TRBV19; len: 16; j_gene: TRBJ1-2
CDR3aa: ASSPRLAGERGLYNEQF; abundance: -; v_gene: TRBV7-8; len: 17; j_gene: TRBJ2-1
CDR3aa: ASSPLGAQEQY; abundance: -; v_gene: TRBV18; len: 11; j_gene: TRBJ2-7
CDR3aa: ASSQEETGWQVDQY; abundance: -; v_gene: TRBV4-1; len: 14; j_gene: TRBJ2-5
CDR3aa: ASSSAQGGAQY; abundance: once; v_gene: TRBV11-2; len: 11; j_gene: TRBJ2-5
CDR3aa: ASSQDTGGAGGNTIY; abundance: -; v_gene: TRBV4-3; len: 15; j_gene: TRBJ1-3